This TCR beta chain was captured by sequencing in a study of blood T cell repertoires in COVID-19. Germline values: CDR1 SGHKS, CDR2 YYEKEE (reference sequence). The CDR3 runs 13 residues. The V end lost 2 bases, the J end lost 4 bases, and 7 bases lay between the germline ends. This clone occurred once. Measured with immunoSEQ multiplex PCR; TCRdb has only the in-frame clones, and not every one. Among roughly 230,000 clones listed, about 80% were seen once. The chain uses TRBV5-5 and TRBJ1-5; D not resolved. The sample consisted of PBMCs or T cells enriched from blood (not recorded which). This clonotype originated in a man aged 45-65 years who had recovered from COVID-19. In DNA, the CDR3 is TGTGCCAGCAGCTTAACAGAGAATCAGCCCCAGCATTTT. Amino acid sequence: CASSLTENQPQHF.